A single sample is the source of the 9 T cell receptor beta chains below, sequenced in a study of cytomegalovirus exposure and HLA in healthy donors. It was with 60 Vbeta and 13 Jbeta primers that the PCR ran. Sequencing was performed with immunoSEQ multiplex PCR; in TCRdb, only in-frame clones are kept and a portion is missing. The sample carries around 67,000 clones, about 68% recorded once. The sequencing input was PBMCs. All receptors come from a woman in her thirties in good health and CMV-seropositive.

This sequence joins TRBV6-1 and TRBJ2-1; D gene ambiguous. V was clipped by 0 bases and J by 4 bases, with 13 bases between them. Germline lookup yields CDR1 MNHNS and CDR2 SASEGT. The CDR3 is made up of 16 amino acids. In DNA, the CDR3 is TGTGCCAGCAGTGAAGCTCAATCCCAGACTTACAATGAGCAGTTCTTC. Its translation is CASSEAQSQTYNEQFF.

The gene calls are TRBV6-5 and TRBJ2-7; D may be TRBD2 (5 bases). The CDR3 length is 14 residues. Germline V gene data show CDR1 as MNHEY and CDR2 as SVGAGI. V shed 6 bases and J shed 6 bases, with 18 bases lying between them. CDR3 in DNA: TGTGCCAGCAGGCCCGTGGTACTAGGAGGCGAGCAGTACTTC. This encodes CASRPVVLGGEQYF.

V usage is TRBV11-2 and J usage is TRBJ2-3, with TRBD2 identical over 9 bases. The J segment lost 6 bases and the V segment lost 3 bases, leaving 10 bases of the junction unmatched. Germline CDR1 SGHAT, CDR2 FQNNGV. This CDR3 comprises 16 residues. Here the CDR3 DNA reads TGTGCCAGCAGCTTTCAGACTAGCGGTAGCGGGGATACGCAGTATTTT. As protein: CASSFQTSGSGDTQYF.

The CDR3 protein is CASSVVAGGPDGNTGELFF. The CDR3 region has the DNA TGTGCCAGCAGCGTAGTAGCGGGAGGGCCCGACGGAAACACCGGGGAGCTGTTTTTT. The chain carries TRBV9 and TRBJ2-2, with TRBD2 identical over 11 bases. Germline V gene sequence: CDR1 SGDLS, CDR2 YYNGEE. The CDR3 is 19 amino acids. Germline trimming cut 0 bases from V and 2 bases from J; bases unmatched to any gene: 9.

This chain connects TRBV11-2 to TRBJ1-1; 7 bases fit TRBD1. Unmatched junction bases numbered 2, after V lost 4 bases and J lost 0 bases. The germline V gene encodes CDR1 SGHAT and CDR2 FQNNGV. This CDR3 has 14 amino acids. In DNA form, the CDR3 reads TGTGCCAGCAGCTGGGGACAGATGAACACTGAAGCTTTCTTT. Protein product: CASSWGQMNTEAFF.

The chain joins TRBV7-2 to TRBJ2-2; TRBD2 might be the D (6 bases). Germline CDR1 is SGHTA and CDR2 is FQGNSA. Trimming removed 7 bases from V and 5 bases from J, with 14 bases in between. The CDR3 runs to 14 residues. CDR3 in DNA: TGTGCCAGCACCAAGCAACGGGGGACCGGGGAGCTGTTTTTT. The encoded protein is CASTKQRGTGELFF.

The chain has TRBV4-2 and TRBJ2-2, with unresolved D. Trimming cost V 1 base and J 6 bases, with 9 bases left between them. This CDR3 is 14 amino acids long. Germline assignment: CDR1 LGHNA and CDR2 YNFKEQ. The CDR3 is CASSQVEAAGELFF. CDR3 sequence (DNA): TGTGCCAGCAGCCAAGTAGAAGCTGCCGGGGAGCTGTTTTTT.

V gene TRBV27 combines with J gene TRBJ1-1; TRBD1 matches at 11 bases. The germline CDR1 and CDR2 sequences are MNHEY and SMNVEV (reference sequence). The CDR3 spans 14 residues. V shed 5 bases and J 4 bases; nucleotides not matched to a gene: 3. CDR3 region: CASSKGQGGTEAFF. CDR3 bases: TGTGCCAGCAGTAAGGGACAGGGGGGCACTGAAGCTTTCTTT.

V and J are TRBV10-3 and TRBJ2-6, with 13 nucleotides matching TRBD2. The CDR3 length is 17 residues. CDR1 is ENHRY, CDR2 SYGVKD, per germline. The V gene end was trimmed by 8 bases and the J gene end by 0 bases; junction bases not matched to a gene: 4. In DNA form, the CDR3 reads TGTGCCATCGGACTAGCGGGAGTTCTCTCTGGGGCCAACGTCCTGACTTTC. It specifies CAIGLAGVLSGANVLTF.